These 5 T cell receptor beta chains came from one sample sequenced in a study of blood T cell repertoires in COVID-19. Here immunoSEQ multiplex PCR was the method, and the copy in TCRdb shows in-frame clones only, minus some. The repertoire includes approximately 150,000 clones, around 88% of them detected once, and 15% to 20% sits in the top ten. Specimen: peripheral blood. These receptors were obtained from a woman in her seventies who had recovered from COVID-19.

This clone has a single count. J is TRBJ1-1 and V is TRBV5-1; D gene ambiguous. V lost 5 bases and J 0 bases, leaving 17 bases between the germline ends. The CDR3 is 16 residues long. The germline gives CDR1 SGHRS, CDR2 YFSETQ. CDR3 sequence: CASRLSAGLMNTEAFF. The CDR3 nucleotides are TGCGCCAGCAGGCTTAGCGCTGGGCTCATGAACACTGAAGCTTTCTTT.

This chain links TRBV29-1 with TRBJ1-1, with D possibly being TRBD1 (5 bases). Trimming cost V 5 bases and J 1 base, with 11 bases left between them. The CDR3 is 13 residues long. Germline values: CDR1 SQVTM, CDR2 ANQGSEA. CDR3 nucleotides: TGCAGCGTTTGGGGCAGGGCGAACACTGAAGCTTTCTTT. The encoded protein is CSVWGRANTEAFF.

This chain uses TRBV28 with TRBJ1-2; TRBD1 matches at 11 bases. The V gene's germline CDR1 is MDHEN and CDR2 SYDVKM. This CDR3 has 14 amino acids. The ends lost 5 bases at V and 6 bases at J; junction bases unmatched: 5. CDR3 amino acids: CASSRRDRGDGYTF. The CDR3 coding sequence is TGTGCCAGCAGTCGAAGGGACAGGGGGGATGGCTACACCTTC.

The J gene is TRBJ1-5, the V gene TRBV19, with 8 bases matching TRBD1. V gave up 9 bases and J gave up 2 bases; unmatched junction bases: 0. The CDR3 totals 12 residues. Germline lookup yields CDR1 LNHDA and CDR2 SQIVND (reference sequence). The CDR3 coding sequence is TGTGCCAGGACAGGGGGCAATCAGCCCCAGCATTTT. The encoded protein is CARTGGNQPQHF.

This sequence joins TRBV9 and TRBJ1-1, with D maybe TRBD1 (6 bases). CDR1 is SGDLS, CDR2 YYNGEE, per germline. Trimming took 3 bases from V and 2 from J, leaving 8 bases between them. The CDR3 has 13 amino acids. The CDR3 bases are TGTGCCAGCAGCGCAGGGGTTAACACTGAAGCTTTCTTT. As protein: CASSAGVNTEAFF.